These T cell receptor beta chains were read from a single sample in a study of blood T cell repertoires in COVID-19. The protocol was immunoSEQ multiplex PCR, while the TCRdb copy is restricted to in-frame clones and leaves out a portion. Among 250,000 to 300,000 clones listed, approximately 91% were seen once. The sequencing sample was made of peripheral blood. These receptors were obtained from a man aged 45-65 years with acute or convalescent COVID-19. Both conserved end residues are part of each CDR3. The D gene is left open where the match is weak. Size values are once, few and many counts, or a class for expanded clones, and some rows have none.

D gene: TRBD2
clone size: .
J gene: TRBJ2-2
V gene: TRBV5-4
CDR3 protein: CASSLGSGGITGELFF
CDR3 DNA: TGTGCCAGCAGCTTGGGAAGCGGGGGGATCACCGGGGAGCTGTTTTTT

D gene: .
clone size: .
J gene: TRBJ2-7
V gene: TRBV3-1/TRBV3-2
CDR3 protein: CASSQGGYEQYF
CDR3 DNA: TGTGCCAGCAGCCAGGGGGGTTACGAGCAGTACTTC

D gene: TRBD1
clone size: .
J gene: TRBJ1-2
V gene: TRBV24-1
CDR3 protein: CATSDSRQGAGGYTF
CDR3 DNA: TGTGCCACCAGTGATTCCAGACAGGGGGCCGGCGGCTACACCTTC

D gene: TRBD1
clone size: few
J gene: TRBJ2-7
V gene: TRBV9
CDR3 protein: CASSAGQVGYEQYF
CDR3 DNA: TGTGCCAGCAGCGCCGGACAGGTCGGCTACGAGCAGTACTTC

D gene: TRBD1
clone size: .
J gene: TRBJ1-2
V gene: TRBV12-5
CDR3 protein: CASGDRDRYYGYTF
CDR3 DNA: TGTGCTAGTGGAGACAGGGATCGATACTATGGCTACACCTTC

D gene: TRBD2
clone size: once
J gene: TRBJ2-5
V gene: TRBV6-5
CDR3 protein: CASSRPGGEETQYF
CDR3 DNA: TGTGCCAGCAGCCGTCCCGGGGGGGAGGAGACCCAGTACTTC

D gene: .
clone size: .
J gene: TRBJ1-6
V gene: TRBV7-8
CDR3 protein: CASSLVLNSPLHF
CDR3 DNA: TGTGCCAGCAGCCTGGTACTTAATTCACCCCTCCACTTT

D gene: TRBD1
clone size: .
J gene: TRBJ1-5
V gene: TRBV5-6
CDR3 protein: CASSFQGGLNQPQHF
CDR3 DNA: TGTGCCAGCAGCTTTCAGGGGGGCTTAAATCAGCCCCAGCATTTT

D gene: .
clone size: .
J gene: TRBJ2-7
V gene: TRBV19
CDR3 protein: CASSEVGHSSYEQYF
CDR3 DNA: TGTGCCAGTAGTGAAGTGGGCCATTCGTCCTACGAGCAGTACTTC

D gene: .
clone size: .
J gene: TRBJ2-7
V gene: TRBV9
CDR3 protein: CASSGGTSSYEQYF
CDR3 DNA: TGTGCCAGCAGCGGGGGGACAAGCTCCTACGAGCAGTACTTC

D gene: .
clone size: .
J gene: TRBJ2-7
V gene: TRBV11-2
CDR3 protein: CASSPMGQPGEQYF
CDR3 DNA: TGTGCCAGCAGCCCTATGGGACAACCGGGCGAGCAGTACTTC

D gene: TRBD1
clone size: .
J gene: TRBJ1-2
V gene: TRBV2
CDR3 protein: CASRGQGYGYTF
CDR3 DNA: TGTGCCAGCAGGGGACAGGGCTATGGCTACACCTTC

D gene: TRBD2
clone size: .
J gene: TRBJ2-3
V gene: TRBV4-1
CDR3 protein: CASSQLAGVGGTQYF
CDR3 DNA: TGCGCCAGCAGCCAACTAGCGGGGGTGGGGGGTACGCAGTATTTT

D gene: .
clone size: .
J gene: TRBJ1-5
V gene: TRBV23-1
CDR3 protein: CASSQSIGNQPQHF
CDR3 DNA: TGCGCCAGCAGTCAATCGATCGGTAATCAGCCCCAGCATTTT

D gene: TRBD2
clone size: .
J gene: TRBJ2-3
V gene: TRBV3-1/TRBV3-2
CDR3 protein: CASSTTSGLSTDTQYF
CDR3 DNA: TGTGCCAGCAGCACTACTAGCGGTCTTAGCACAGATACGCAGTATTTT

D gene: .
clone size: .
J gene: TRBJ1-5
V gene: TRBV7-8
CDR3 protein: CASSLVEQSNQPQHF
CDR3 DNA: TGTGCCAGCAGCTTAGTTGAGCAAAGCAATCAGCCCCAGCATTTT

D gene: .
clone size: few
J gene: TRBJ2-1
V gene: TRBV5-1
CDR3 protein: CASSLSQYNEQFF
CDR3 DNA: TGCGCCAGCAGCTTGTCACAGTACAATGAGCAGTTCTTC

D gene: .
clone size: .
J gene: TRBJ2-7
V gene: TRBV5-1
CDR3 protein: CASSLMGGHEQYF
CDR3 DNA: TGCGCCAGCAGCTTGATGGGGGGGCACGAGCAGTACTTC

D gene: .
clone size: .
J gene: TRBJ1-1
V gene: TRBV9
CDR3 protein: CASVPWAGNTEAFF
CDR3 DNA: TGTGCCAGCGTCCCCTGGGCAGGGAACACTGAAGCTTTCTTT

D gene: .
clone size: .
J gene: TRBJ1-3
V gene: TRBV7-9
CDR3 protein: CASSLFPPGQNLGNTIYF
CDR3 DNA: TGTGCCAGCAGCTTATTTCCGCCTGGGCAGAACCTTGGAAACACCATATATTTT

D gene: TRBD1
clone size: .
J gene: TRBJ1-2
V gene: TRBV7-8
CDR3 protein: CASSDNSQGGGYTF
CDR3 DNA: TGTGCCAGCAGCGACAATTCTCAGGGGGGTGGCTACACCTTC

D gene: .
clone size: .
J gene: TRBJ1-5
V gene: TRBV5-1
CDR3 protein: CASSPAGQPQHF
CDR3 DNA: TGCGCCAGCAGCCCGGCCGGGCAGCCCCAGCATTTT